The clone carrying this TCR beta chain was seen only a few times. This sample was taken from a study of blood T cells in healthy people across ages. The CDR3 runs to 13 residues. Germline V gives CDR1 SNHLY, CDR2 FYNNEI. The V end was cut by 6 bases, the J end by 4 bases, with 11 bases between. The second PCR ran about 6 to 12 cycles with a sample-barcoded 5' primer and J-beta primers. TCRdb processed the 5' RACE reads anew with MiXCR; each CDR3 protein has one entry. The table shows about 900,000 distinct CDR3 sequences, with about 44% occurring only once. The chain couples TRBV2 to TRBJ2-3; possible D gene TRBD2, 5 bases. Material for sequencing was blood. This receptor was identified in a young man in good health. CDR3: CASSRGWADTQYF. The CDR3 DNA sequence: TGTGCCAGCAGCCGCGGGTGGGCAGATACGCAGTATTTT.